This T cell receptor beta chain appears in the sequencing data of a study of T cell responses to AZD1222 COVID-19 vaccine. V dropped 11 bases and J dropped 0 bases, with 17 bases sitting between them. The CDR3 runs to 15 residues. CDR1 is LNHDA and CDR2 is SQIVND in the germline V gene (reference sequence). Repertoires were generated with immunoSEQ multiplex PCR, while TCRdb's copy carries only in-frame clones and drops some. The sample holds more than 45,000 clones; approximately 88% are singletons and the top ten take 25% to 30%. The TCR was taken from an adult in good health. The sample was peripheral blood, taken on day 0 of AZD1222 vaccination. This chain joins TRBV19 and TRBJ1-3; tentatively, D is TRBD1 (6 bases). CDR3 sequence (DNA): TGTGCCGGGAGCTCACAGGGAGACTCTGGAAACACCATATATTTT. Translated: CAGSSQGDSGNTIYF.